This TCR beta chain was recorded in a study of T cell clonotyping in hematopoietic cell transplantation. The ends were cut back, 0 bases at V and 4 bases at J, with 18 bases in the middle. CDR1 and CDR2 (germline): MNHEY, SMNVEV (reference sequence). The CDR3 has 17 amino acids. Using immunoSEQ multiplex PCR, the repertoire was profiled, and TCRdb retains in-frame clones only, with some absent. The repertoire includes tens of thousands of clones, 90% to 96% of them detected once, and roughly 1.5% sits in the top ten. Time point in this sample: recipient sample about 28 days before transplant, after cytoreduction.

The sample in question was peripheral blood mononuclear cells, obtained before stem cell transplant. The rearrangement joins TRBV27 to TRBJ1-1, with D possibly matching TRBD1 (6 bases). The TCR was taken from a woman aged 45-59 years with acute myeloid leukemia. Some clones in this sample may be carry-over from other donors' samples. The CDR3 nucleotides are TGTGCCAGCAGTTTATCCCTTCTTGAACAGGGCCCCACTGAAGCTTTCTTT. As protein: CASSLSLLEQGPTEAFF.